Listed here are 29 T cell receptor beta chains from one sample, sequenced in a study of cytomegalovirus exposure and HLA in healthy donors. Primers: 60 Vbeta forward and 13 Jbeta reverse. Data came from immunoSEQ multiplex PCR; TCRdb stores just in-frame clones and leaves some out. The data show 200,000 to 250,000 clones, roughly 89% seen once. Specimen: PBMCs. The receptors stem from a woman aged 18-29 years in good health and CMV-seronegative.

The rearrangement joins TRBV2 to TRBJ2-5; D is unresolved. The germline CDR1 and CDR2 sequences are SNHLY and FYNNEI. The CDR3 loop spans 13 amino acids. The ends were cut back, 5 bases at V and 4 bases at J, with 11 bases in the middle. The CDR3 sequence: CASSYSFGETQYF. CDR3 nucleotide sequence: TGTGCCAGCAGTTATTCCTTCGGAGAGACCCAGTACTTC.

The sample holds a few counts of this clone. The chain's CDR3 is CASRKQGYDTEAFF. The CDR3 DNA reads TGTGCCAGCAGGAAACAGGGGTATGACACTGAAGCTTTCTTT. The chain is built from TRBV2 and TRBJ1-1; 7 nucleotides line up with TRBD1. The CDR3 has 14 amino acids. CDR1 is SNHLY and CDR2 is FYNNEI in the germline V gene. Germline trimming cut 6 bases from V and 3 bases from J; bases unmatched to any gene: 7. Filled out from reference TRBV2 and TRBJ1-1, the complete variable domain reads EPEVTQTPSHQVTQMGQEVILRCVPISNHLYFYWYRQILGQKVEFLVSFYNNEISEKSEIFDDQFSVERPDGSNFTLKIRSTKLEDSAMYFCASRKQGYDTEAFFGQGTRLTVV.

The V call is TRBV4-2, the J call TRBJ2-5, with D maybe TRBD1 (6 bases). CDR1 LGHNA and CDR2 YNFKEQ come from the germline V gene. Trimming shortened V by 1 base and J by 5 bases, and 11 bases separated the two germline ends. The length of the CDR3 is 14 residues. The CDR3 bases are TGTGCCAGCAGCCAAGGGGGGCTAGGGGAGACCCAGTACTTC. Translation: CASSQGGLGETQYF.

V usage is TRBV11-3 and J usage is TRBJ2-1, with D possibly TRBD1 on 5 matching bases. CDR3 length: 13 residues. The germline V gene encodes CDR1 SGHNT and CDR2 YENEEA. Trimming removed 1 base at V and 16 bases at J, with 17 bases between. The CDR3 loop is CASSLGQSLSVFF. In DNA form, the CDR3 reads TGTGCCAGCAGCTTAGGACAGTCCCTATCGGTATTCTTC.

The chain links TRBV6-1 to TRBJ1-5; 7 positions agree with TRBD1. Trimming cost V 1 base and J 7 bases; bases outside gene matches: 7. The CDR3 runs 15 residues. CDR1 is MNHNS, CDR2 SASEGT, per germline. The CDR3 sequence is CASSEGQGGWQPQHF. As DNA, the CDR3 is TGTGCCAGCAGTGAAGGTCAGGGGGGTTGGCAGCCCCAGCATTTT.

This sequence joins TRBV19 and TRBJ1-1; maybe TRBD1 (5 bases). This CDR3 is built from 14 residues. V was trimmed by 4 bases and J by 0 bases, leaving 9 bases between them. CDR1 and CDR2 from the germline V gene are LNHDA and SQIVND (reference sequence). The CDR3 reads CASSSLGLNTEAFF. CDR3 in DNA: TGTGCCAGTAGTAGTTTGGGGCTGAACACTGAAGCTTTCTTT.

V and J are TRBV2 and TRBJ1-2; 8 positions agree with TRBD1. The CDR3 totals 15 residues. Germline V gene lookup returns CDR1 SNHLY and CDR2 FYNNEI. The J segment lost 4 bases and the V segment lost 6 bases, leaving 10 bases of the junction unmatched. CDR3 in DNA: TGTGCCAGCAGGGTAGTCAGACAGGGGACCTATGGCTACACCTTC. Encoded protein: CASRVVRQGTYGYTF.

The rearrangement joins TRBV6-6 to TRBJ2-4; D is possibly TRBD1 (5 bases). This CDR3 has 12 residues. CDR1 and CDR2 from the germline V gene are MNHNY and SVGAGI (reference sequence). The V gene lost 2 bases and the J gene lost 6 bases, with 5 bases spanning the gap. CDR3 sequence reads: CASSYDRNIQYF. DNA of the CDR3: TGTGCCAGCAGTTACGACAGAAACATTCAGTACTTC.

The chain couples TRBV28 to TRBJ2-7; perhaps TRBD1 as D (6 bases). Per the germline V gene, CDR1 is MDHEN and CDR2 is SYDVKM. The CDR3 spans 13 residues. The V end was cut by 2 bases, the J end by 3 bases, with 8 bases between. CDR3 coding DNA: TGTGCCAGCAGTTTAGAGGACAGCTACGAGCAGTACTTC. Translating gives CASSLEDSYEQYF.

The chain employs TRBV15 and TRBJ2-5; weak D call: TRBD2 (5 bases). The better agreement between TRBJ2-7 and the DNA end casts doubt on the J call. Per germline, CDR1 LNHNV and CDR2 YYDKDF (reference sequence). The CDR3 covers 15 residues. The CDR3 DNA is TGTGCCACCAGCAGAGAGGTACTAGGAAATTACGAGCAGTACTTC. This sequence encodes CATSREVLGNYEQYF.

This chain uses TRBV19 with TRBJ1-5; TRBD1 is a possible D gene (6 bases). V lost 8 bases and J 1 base, leaving 15 bases between the germline ends. Germline assignment: CDR1 LNHDA and CDR2 SQIVND (reference sequence). The CDR3 covers 15 residues. The CDR3 loop reads CASLGGGLSNQPQHF. The CDR3 DNA sequence: TGTGCCAGTCTCGGGGGGGGCTTGAGCAATCAGCCCCAGCATTTT.

The DNA of the CDR3 is TGTGCCAGTAGGGTGACAGGGTTAGTATCCGGGGAGCTGTTTTTT. This sequence encodes CASRVTGLVSGELFF. The rearrangement uses TRBV19 and TRBJ2-2, with 7 positions matching TRBD1. From germline, CDR1 is LNHDA and CDR2 SQIVND (reference sequence). V was pared by 6 bases and J by 6 bases, with 10 bases of the junction left unmatched. The CDR3 loop spans 15 amino acids.

The gene calls are TRBV10-3 and TRBJ2-1; 7 nucleotides align to TRBD2. The CDR3 spans 12 residues. The germline V gene has CDR1 ENHRY and CDR2 SYGVKD. V shed 10 bases and J 6 bases; nucleotides not matched to a gene: 6. CDR3 protein: CANGLGLNEQFF. The CDR3, as DNA: TGTGCCAACGGACTAGGACTCAATGAGCAGTTCTTC.

This clone appeared a few times. This chain joins TRBV5-4 and TRBJ2-1; a weak D match, TRBD1 (6 bases). The germline V and J ends were trimmed by 0 bases and 9 bases, with 7 bases remaining between them. The CDR3 runs to 12 residues. Per the germline V gene, CDR1 is SGHNT and CDR2 is YYREEE (reference sequence). The CDR3 nucleotides read TGTGCCAGCAGCTTGGTGACAGGTGAGCAGTTCTTC. This codes for CASSLVTGEQFF.

This clone was found once. The rearrangement uses TRBV11-2 and TRBJ2-7; 8 bases match TRBD2. Trimming cost V 5 bases and J 1 base; bases outside gene matches: 7. CDR3 length: 15 residues. The V gene's germline CDR1 is SGHAT and CDR2 FQNNGV. The CDR3 DNA is TGTGCCAGCAGCCTGACTAGCGTAAGTTCCTACGAGCAGTACTTC. This codes for CASSLTSVSSYEQYF.

The chain carries TRBV18 and TRBJ2-1; TRBD1 aligns across 8 bases. V lost 0 bases and J lost 2; bases outside the gene matches: 12. The length of the CDR3 is 19 residues. CDR1 KGHSH and CDR2 LQKENI come from the germline V gene. CDR3 region: CASSPPKEQGEGTYNEQFF. The CDR3 region has the DNA TGTGCCAGCTCACCACCGAAAGAACAGGGGGAAGGGACCTACAATGAGCAGTTCTTC.

This clone was found once. The chain is built from TRBV6-6 and TRBJ2-6, with D perhaps matching TRBD2 (5 bases). Germline V gives CDR1 MNHNY, CDR2 SVGAGI (reference sequence). The V end was cut by 2 bases, the J end by 3 bases, with 5 bases between. This CDR3 has 14 residues. The CDR3 nucleotides are TGTGCCAGCAGTTACCGGGGTGGGGCCAACGTCCTGACTTTC. This translates into CASSYRGGANVLTF.

The V and J genes are TRBV10-2 and TRBJ2-3; D possibly corresponds to TRBD2 (5 bases). Trimming removed 7 bases at V and 2 bases at J, with 13 bases between. The V gene's germline CDR1 is WSHSY and CDR2 SAAADI. The CDR3 loop spans 14 amino acids. The CDR3 region has the DNA TGCGCCAGCAAAAGAGGGCGGAACACAGATACGCAGTATTTT. It translates to CASKRGRNTDTQYF.

This clone was counted a single time. The V and J genes are TRBV5-1 and TRBJ2-1; 7 bases line up with TRBD1. J gave up 0 bases and V 9 bases, and 3 bases lay outside the gene matches. The CDR3 has 13 amino acids. The germline gives CDR1 SGHRS, CDR2 YFSETQ. CDR3 region: CANRQGSYNEQFF. The CDR3 DNA reads as TGCGCCAACAGACAGGGCTCCTACAATGAGCAGTTCTTC.

The chain carries TRBV5-8 and TRBJ1-1, with D unresolved. This CDR3 contains 12 residues. Germline V gene data show CDR1 as SGHTS and CDR2 as YDEGEE. Trimming took off 1 base at V and 5 bases at J, with 6 bases between the two ends. The CDR3 DNA reads TGTGCCAGCAGCTTGTTGAGGACTGAAGCTTTCTTT. Protein product: CASSLLRTEAFF.

The J gene is TRBJ2-1, the V gene TRBV7-8, with 7 nucleotides matching TRBD1. The CDR3 is 14 amino acids. Per germline, CDR1 SGHVS and CDR2 FQNEAQ. Losses at the gene ends were 5 bases for V and 8 bases for J; bases not matched to a gene: 9. As DNA, the CDR3 is TGTGCCAGCAGCCTCCGACAGGGTGGGGATGAGCAGTTCTTC. Encoded protein: CASSLRQGGDEQFF.

V is TRBV4-1 and J is TRBJ1-1; possibly TRBD1 for D (6 bases). This CDR3 is 14 amino acids long. Germline V CDR1 and CDR2: MGHRA, YSYEKL. Trimming removed 5 bases at V and 5 bases at J, with 15 bases between. As DNA, the CDR3 is TGCGCCAGCAGCGGGACGCGTGACAGGACTGAAGCTTTCTTT. This gives the protein CASSGTRDRTEAFF.

This clone was observed a few times. The chain couples TRBV30 to TRBJ2-1, with 14 nucleotides matching TRBD2. The V segment lost 4 bases and the J segment 6 bases; nucleotides outside the gene matches: 11. Germline CDR1 and CDR2: GTSNPN and SVGIG (reference sequence). This CDR3 is 17 amino acids long. In DNA form, the CDR3 reads TGTGCCTGGATTGGGACTAGCGGGAGTACGGTTGGCAATGAGCAGTTCTTC. It yields the protein CAWIGTSGSTVGNEQFF. The full variable domain, completed using reference TRBV30 and TRBJ2-1, is SQTIHQWPATLVQPVGSPLSLECTVEGTSNPNLYWYRQAAGRGLQLLFYSVGIGQISSEVPQNLSASRPQDRQFILSSKKLLLSDSGFYLCAWIGTSGSTVGNEQFFGPGTRLTVL.

V is TRBV5-4 and J is TRBJ2-7; TRBD1 matches 10 bases. V lost 4 bases to trimming and J lost 5 bases; unmatched junction nucleotides: 12. The V gene's germline CDR1 is SGHNT and CDR2 YYREEE (reference sequence). The CDR3 consists of 16 residues. The CDR3, as DNA: TGTGCCAGCAGCCATTGGATAGGACAGGGGGAGGACGAGCAGTACTTC. Translating gives CASSHWIGQGEDEQYF.

The chain employs TRBV4-3 and TRBJ2-1; TRBD2 might be the D (5 bases). CDR1 LGHNA and CDR2 YSLEER come from the germline V gene. CDR3 length equals 15 residues. V lost 4 bases to trimming and J lost 3 bases, with 13 bases between them. The CDR3 here is CASSLTGRFYNEQFF. The CDR3 bases are TGCGCCAGCAGCCTGACGGGGAGATTCTACAATGAGCAGTTCTTC.

V usage is TRBV13 and J usage is TRBJ2-1; 9 nucleotides line up with TRBD2. J was trimmed by 2 bases and V by 7 bases; bases with no gene match: 12. The V gene's germline CDR1 is PRHDT and CDR2 FYEKMQ (reference sequence). The CDR3 covers 17 residues. The CDR3 coding sequence is TGTGCCAGCATCTGGCGGGGGGGCGGGTTAACCTACAATGAGCAGTTCTTC. Its translation is CASIWRGGGLTYNEQFF.

The chain employs TRBV29-1 and TRBJ2-2; TRBD2 agrees at 14 bases. This CDR3 has 16 residues. V lost 3 bases to trimming and J lost 7 bases; unmatched junction nucleotides: 7. Germline CDR1 and CDR2: SQVTM and ANQGSEA. DNA of the CDR3: TGCAGCGTTGAGCGACTAGCGGGAGGGAACGGCGGGGAGCTGTTTTTT. It yields the protein CSVERLAGGNGGELFF.

V gene TRBV30 combines with J gene TRBJ1-4, with TRBD1 matching 9 bases. The CDR3 is made up of 16 amino acids. Germline CDR1 and CDR2: GTSNPN and SVGIG (reference sequence). V lost 0 bases to trimming and J lost 7 bases; unmatched junction nucleotides: 9. The CDR3 spells CAWSVDRGILGEKLFF. The CDR3 DNA is TGTGCCTGGAGTGTAGACAGGGGGATCCTAGGTGAAAAACTGTTTTTT.

This clone was seen a single time. The V and J genes are TRBV29-1 and TRBJ1-2, with TRBD1 matching over 11 bases. The CDR3 is made up of 16 amino acids. In germline, CDR1 is SQVTM, CDR2 ANQGSEA. V lost 1 base and J lost 5; bases outside the gene matches: 9. CDR3 protein: CSVEARTGGAEYGYTF. CDR3 bases: TGCAGCGTTGAAGCCCGGACAGGGGGCGCGGAGTATGGCTACACCTTC.